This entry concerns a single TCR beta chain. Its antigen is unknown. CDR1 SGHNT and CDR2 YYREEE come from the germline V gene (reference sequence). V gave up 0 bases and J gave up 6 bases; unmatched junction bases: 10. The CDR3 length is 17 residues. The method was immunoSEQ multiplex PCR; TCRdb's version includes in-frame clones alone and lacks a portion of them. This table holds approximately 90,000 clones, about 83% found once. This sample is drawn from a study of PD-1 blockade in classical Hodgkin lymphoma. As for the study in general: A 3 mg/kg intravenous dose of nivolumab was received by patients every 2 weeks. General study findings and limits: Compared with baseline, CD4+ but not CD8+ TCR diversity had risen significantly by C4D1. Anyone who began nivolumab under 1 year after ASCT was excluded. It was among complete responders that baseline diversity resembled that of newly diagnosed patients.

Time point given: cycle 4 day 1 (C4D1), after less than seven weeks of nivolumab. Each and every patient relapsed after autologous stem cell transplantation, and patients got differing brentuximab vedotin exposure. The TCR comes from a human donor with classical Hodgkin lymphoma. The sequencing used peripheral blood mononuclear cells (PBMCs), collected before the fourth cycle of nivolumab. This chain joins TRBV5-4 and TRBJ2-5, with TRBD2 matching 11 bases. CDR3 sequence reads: CASSLAATLAGGQTQYF. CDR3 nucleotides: TGTGCCAGCAGCTTGGCTGCCACCCTAGCGGGAGGACAGACCCAGTACTTC.